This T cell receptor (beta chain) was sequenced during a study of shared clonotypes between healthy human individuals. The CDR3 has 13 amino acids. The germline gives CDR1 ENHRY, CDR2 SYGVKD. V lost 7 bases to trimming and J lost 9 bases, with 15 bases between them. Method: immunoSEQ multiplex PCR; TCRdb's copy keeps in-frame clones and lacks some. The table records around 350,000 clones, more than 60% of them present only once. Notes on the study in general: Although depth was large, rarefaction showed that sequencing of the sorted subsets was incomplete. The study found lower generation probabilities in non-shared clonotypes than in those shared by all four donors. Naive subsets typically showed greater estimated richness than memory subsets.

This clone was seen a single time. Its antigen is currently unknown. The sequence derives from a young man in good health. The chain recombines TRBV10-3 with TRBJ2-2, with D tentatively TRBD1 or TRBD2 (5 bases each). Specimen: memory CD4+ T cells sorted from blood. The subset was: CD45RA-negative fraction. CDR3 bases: TGTGCCATCAAGGGGATCGGGACCCGGGAGCTGTTTTTT. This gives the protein CAIKGIGTRELFF.